This T cell receptor (beta chain) was sequenced for a study of cytomegalovirus exposure and HLA in healthy donors. From the approximately 120-subject validation cohort, which was separate from the approximately 670-subject first cohort, the donors were drawn. The method was immunoSEQ multiplex PCR; TCRdb's version includes in-frame clones alone and lacks a portion of them. Among about 190,000 clones listed, 86% were seen once. With V trimmed by 0 bases and J by 2 bases, 4 bases remained unmatched. Germline CDR1 is SGHRS and CDR2 is YFSETQ. This CDR3 comprises 15 residues. The origin of this receptor is a woman aged 18 to 35 in good health and CMV-seronegative. Sequenced: PBMCs. V usage is TRBV5-1 and J usage is TRBJ2-7, with 8 bases aligning to TRBD2. The CDR3 is CASSLAGGAPYEQYF. In nucleotides, the CDR3 is TGCGCCAGCAGCTTGGCGGGGGGGGCCCCCTACGAGCAGTACTTC.